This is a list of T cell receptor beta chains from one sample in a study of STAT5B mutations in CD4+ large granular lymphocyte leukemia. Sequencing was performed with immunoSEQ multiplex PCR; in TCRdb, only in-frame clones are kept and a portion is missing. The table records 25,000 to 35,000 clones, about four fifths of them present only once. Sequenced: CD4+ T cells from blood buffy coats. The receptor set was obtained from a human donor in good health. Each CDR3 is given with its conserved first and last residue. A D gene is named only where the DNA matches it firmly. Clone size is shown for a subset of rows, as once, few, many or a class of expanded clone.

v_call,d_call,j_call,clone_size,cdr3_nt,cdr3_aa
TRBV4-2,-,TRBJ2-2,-,TGTGCCAGCATGCCGGGACCGAACACCGGGGAGCTGTTTTTT,CASMPGPNTGELFF
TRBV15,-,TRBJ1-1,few,TGTGCCACCAGCCTACTTAAGGGGACTGAAGCTTTCTTT,CATSLLKGTEAFF
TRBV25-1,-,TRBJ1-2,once,TGTGCCAGCAGTGAATCTCACGGTTTATATGGCTACACCTTC,CASSESHGLYGYTF
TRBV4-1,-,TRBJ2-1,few,TGCGCCAGCAGCCAAGATTACGGGACTTATGAGCAGTTCTTC,CASSQDYGTYEQFF
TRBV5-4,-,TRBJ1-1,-,TGTGCCAGCAGCTTGGCCTCTGGCACTGAAGCTTTCTTT,CASSLASGTEAFF
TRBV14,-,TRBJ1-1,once,TGTGCCAGCAGCCCAAGGGGTTCAGCTTTCTTT,CASSPRGSAFF
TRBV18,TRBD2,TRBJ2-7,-,TGTGCCAGCTCATCCCGGACTAGCGGGAGTCGCTACGAGCAGTACTTC,CASSSRTSGSRYEQYF
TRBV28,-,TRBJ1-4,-,TGTGCCAGCAGTAGGGGGGGCGCGGTCGAAAAACTGTTTTTT,CASSRGGAVEKLFF
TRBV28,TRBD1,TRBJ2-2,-,TGTGCCAGCAGCCTACCGGGACAGGGATTGGGCGGGGAGCTGTTTTTT,CASSLPGQGLGGELFF
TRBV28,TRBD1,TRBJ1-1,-,TGTGCCAGCCTGATTCAGGGGGCCGCTATGACTTTCTTT,CASLIQGAAMTFF
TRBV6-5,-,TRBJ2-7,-,TGTGCCAGCAGTTATTCTCTCCGGATTGCCTACGAGCAGTACTTC,CASSYSLRIAYEQYF
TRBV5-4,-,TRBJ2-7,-,TGTGCCAGCAGCTTGGGGGGGAGCGGGCCTACCTACGAGCAGTACTTC,CASSLGGSGPTYEQYF
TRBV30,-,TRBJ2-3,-,TGTGCCTGGAGTACCGGGACTGGCACAGATACGCAGTATTTT,CAWSTGTGTDTQYF
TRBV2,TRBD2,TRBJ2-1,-,TGTGCCAGCAGTGAAAGGGGCGGGAGTAACCGGAATGAGCAGTTCTTC,CASSERGGSNRNEQFF
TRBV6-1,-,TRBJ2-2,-,TGTGCCAGCAGTTTATTCACCGGGGAGCTGTTTTTT,CASSLFTGELFF
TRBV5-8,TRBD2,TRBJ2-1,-,TGTGCCAGCAGCAGCAAGCGGGAGGGCGATGAGCAGTTCTTC,CASSSKREGDEQFF